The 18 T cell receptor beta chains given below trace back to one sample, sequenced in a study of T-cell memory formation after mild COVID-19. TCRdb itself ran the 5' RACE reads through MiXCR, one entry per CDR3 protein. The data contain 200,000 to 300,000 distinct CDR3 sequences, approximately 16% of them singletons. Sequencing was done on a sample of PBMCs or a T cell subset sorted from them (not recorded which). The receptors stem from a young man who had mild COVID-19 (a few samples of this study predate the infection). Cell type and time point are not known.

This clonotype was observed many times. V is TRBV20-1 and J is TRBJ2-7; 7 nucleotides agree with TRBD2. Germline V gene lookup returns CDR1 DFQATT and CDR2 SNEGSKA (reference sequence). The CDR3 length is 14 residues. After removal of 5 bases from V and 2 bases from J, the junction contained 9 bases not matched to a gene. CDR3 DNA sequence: TGCAGTGCTGGGCCGCGGGGGAAGCCCTACGAGCAGTACTTC. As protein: CSAGPRGKPYEQYF.

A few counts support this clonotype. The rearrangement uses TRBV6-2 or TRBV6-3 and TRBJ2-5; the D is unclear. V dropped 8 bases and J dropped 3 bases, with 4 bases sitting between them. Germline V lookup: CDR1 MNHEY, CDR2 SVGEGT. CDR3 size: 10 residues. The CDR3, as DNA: TGTGCCAGCGGGAAAGAGACCCAGTACTTC. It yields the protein CASGKETQYF.

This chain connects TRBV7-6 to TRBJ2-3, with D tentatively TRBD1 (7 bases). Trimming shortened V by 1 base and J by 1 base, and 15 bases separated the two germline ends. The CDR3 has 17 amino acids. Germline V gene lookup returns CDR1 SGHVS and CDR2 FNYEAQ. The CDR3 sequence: CASSLGGGTVRTDTQYF. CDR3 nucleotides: TGTGCCAGCAGCTTAGGAGGGGGGACAGTCCGCACAGATACGCAGTATTTT.

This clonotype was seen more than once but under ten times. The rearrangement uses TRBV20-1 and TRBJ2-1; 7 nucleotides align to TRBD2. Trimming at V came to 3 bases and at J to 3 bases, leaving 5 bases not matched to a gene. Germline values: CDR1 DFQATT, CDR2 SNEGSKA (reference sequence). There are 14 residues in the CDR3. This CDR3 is CSASGGEIYNEQFF. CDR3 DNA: TGCAGTGCTAGTGGGGGGGAGATCTACAATGAGCAGTTCTTC.

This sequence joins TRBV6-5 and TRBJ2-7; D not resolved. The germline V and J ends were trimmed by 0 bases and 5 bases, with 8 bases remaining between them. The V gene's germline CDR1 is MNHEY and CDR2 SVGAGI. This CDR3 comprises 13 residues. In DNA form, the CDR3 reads TGTGCCAGCAGTTACTCGAACCGGGACGAGCAGTACTTC. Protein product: CASSYSNRDEQYF.

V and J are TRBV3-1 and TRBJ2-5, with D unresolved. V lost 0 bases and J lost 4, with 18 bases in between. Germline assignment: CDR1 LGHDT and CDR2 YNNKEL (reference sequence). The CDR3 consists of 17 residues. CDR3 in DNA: TGTGCCAGCAGCCAAGAATACGGTGGAGTCCCAAGAGAGACCCAGTACTTC. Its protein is CASSQEYGGVPRETQYF.

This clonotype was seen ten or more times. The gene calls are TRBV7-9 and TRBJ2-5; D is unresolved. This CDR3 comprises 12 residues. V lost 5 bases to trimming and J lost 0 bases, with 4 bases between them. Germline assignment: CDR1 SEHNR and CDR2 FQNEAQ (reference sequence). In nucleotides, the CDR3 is TGTGCCAGCAGCCTGTACCAAGAGACCCAGTACTTC. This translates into CASSLYQETQYF.

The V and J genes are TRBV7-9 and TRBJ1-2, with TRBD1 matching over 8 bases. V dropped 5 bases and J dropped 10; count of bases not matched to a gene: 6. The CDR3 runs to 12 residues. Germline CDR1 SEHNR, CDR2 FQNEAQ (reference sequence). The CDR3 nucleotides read TGTGCCAGCAGCGTGGACAGGGAGGTCTACACCTTC. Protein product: CASSVDREVYTF.

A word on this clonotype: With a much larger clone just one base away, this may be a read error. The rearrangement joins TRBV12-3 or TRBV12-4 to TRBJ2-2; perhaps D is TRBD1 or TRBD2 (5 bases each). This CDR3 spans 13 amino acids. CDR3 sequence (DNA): TGTGACAGCAGTCGCAGGGACCCCGGGGAGCTGTTTTTT. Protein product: CDSSRRDPGELFF.

As DNA, the CDR3 is TGTGCCAGCAGAGATATACAGGGCAGTAATTCACCCCTCCACTTT. It yields the protein CASRDIQGSNSPLHF. The gene calls are TRBV2 and TRBJ1-6, with D maybe TRBD1 (6 bases). Germline CDR1 and CDR2: SNHLY and FYNNEI. The CDR3 consists of 15 residues. V lost 6 bases to trimming and J lost 6 bases, with 15 bases between them.

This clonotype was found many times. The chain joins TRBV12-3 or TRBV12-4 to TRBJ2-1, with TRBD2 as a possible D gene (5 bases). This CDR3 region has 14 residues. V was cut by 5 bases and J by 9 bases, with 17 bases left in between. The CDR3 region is CASSPPLTRGEQFF. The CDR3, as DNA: TGTGCCAGCAGTCCCCCGCTCACTAGAGGTGAGCAGTTCTTC.

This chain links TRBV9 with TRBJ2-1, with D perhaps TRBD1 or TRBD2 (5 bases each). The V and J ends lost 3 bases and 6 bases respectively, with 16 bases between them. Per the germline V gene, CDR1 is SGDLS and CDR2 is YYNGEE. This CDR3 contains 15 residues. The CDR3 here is CASSAGPSVSNEQFF. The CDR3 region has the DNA TGTGCCAGCAGCGCGGGACCTTCAGTCTCCAATGAGCAGTTCTTC.

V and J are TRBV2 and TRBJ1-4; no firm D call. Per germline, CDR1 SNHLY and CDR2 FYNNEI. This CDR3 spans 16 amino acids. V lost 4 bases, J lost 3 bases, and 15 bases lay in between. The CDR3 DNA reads TGTGCCAGCAGTGTAGAGGTGCGGGCGGCTAATGAAAAACTGTTTTTT. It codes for CASSVEVRAANEKLFF. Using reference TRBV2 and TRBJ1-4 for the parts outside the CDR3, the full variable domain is EPEVTQTPSHQVTQMGQEVILRCVPISNHLYFYWYRQILGQKVEFLVSFYNNEISEKSEIFDDQFSVERPDGSNFTLKIRSTKLEDSAMYFCASSVEVRAANEKLFFGSGTQLSVL.

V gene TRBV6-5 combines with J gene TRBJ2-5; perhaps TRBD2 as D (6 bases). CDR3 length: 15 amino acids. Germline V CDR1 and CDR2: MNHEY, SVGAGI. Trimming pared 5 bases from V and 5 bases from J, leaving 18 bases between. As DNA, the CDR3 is TGTGCCAGCAGTCGGGACTCAACTGGTAGGGAGACCCAGTACTTC. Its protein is CASSRDSTGRETQYF.

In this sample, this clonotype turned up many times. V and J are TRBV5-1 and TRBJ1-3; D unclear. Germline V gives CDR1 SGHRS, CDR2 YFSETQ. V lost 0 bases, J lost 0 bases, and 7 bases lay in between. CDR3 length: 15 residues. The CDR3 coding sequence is TGCGCCAGCAGCTTGGAACAGAGCTCTGGAAACACCATATATTTT. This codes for CASSLEQSSGNTIYF.

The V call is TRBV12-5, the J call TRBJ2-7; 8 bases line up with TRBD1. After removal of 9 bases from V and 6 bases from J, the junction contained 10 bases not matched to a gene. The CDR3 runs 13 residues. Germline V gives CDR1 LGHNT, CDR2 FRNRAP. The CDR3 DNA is TGTGCTAGCGGGACAGGCTCCCCCGGCGAGCAGTACTTC. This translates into CASGTGSPGEQYF.

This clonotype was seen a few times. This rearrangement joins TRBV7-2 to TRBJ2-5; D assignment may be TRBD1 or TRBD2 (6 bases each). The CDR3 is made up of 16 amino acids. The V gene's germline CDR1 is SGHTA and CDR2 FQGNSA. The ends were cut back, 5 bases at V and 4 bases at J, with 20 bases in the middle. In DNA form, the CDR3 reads TGTGCCAGCAGCCAAGCCCCACAACGGGGGCGAGAGACCCAGTACTTC. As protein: CASSQAPQRGRETQYF. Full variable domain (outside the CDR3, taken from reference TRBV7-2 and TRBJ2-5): GAGVSQSPSNKVTEKGKDVELRCDPISGHTALYWYRQSLGQGLEFLIYFQGNSAPDKSGLPSDRFSAERTGGSVSTLTIQRTQQEDSAVYLCASSQAPQRGRETQYFGPGTRLLVL.

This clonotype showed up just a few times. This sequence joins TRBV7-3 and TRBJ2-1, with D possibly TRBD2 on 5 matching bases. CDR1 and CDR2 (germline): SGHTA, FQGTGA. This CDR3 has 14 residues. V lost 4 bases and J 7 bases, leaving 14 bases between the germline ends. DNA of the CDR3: TGTGCCAGCAGCTCAACGGACTTGTTTAATGAGCAGTTCTTC. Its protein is CASSSTDLFNEQFF. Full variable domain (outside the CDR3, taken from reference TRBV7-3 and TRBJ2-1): GAGVSQTPSNKVTEKGKYVELRCDPISGHTALYWYRQSLGQGPEFLIYFQGTGAADDSGLPNDRFFAVRPEGSVSTLKIQRTERGDSAVYLCASSSTDLFNEQFFGPGTRLTVL.